These T cell receptor beta chains were read from a single sample in a study of human T cells and chemical hapten exposure. TCRdb used MiXCR to reprocess the RACE reads, holding one entry per CDR3 protein. Here the sample spans over 65,000 distinct CDR3 sequences, 11% being singletons. This sample comprised whole blood, obtained in connection with sensitization to the hapten diphenylcyclopropenone (DPC). These TCRs come from a woman aged 45-59 years with alopecia areata. Some clones in this sample may be carry-over from other donors' samples. Both conserved end residues are part of each CDR3. The D gene is left open where the match is weak. Part of the rows lack a size; the others show once, few, many or a class for expanded clones.

j_call cdr3_length v_call d_call clone_size cdr3_nt cdr3_aa
TRBJ2-1 17 TRBV7-6 TRBD2 . TGTGCCAGCAGCCCACTGGCGGGAGGATCCTTCTACAATGAGCAGTTCTTC CASSPLAGGSFYNEQFF
TRBJ1-4 16 TRBV7-9 TRBD1 . TGTGCCAGCAGCTTAGTATCCGGGACAGAGCGTGAAAAACTGTTTTTT CASSLVSGTEREKLFF
TRBJ2-3 14 TRBV29-1 TRBD1 . TGCAGCGTATCCCCGGGACAGGTGCTAGATACGCAGTATTTT CSVSPGQVLDTQYF
TRBJ1-1 12 TRBV29-1 . . TGCTGCGTTTATAAGGGGCGCACTGAAGCTTTCTTT CCVYKGRTEAFF
TRBJ1-2 14 TRBV7-2 TRBD1 many TGTGCCAGCAGCTTAGAGGGACAGGGCCGTGGCTACACCTTC CASSLEGQGRGYTF
TRBJ2-3 16 TRBV3-1 TRBD2 many TGTGCCAGCAGCCAAGGGCCCAGCGGGGGTCGTAATACGCAGTATTTT CASSQGPSGGRNTQYF
TRBJ2-3 12 TRBV29-1 . . TGCAGCGTGCCTTTGGACGGAGATACGCAGTATTTT CSVPLDGDTQYF
TRBJ2-3 12 TRBV11-2 . many TGTGCCAGCAGCCCCCAGTATGCGCAGCTGTATTTT CASSPQYAQLYF
TRBJ2-5 13 TRBV7-7 . . TGTGCTAGCAGCTTATCCCCGCAAGAGACCCAGTACTTC CASSLSPQETQYF
TRBJ2-1 16 TRBV27 . . TGTGCCAGCAGTTTCCGACCCAGGTTCTCCTACAATGAGCAGTTCTTC CASSFRPRFSYNEQFF
TRBJ1-5 16 TRBV10-1 . few TGCGCCAGCAGTGTTGGTGGACTTTATAGCAATCAGCCCCAGCATTTT CASSVGGLYSNQPQHF
TRBJ2-3 13 TRBV5-6 . . TGTGCCAGCAGCTTGGGGCAAATCAATACGCAGTATTTT CASSLGQINTQYF
TRBJ1-2 13 TRBV7-9 . . TGTGCCAGCAGCTTAAACGGAAACTATGGCTACACCTTC CASSLNGNYGYTF
TRBJ1-2 16 TRBV28 TRBD1 many TGTGCCAGCACCCCGGGACAGCCTCCCTCTCTGTGGGGCTACACCTTC CASTPGQPPSLWGYTF
TRBJ2-7 14 TRBV27 . many TGTGCCAGCAGTTTAAGGCACACCCCCTACGAGCAGTACTTC CASSLRHTPYEQYF
TRBJ2-1 14 TRBV28 TRBD1 . TGTGCCAGAAGTTCCGGGGACAGGTTTGATGAGCAGTTCTTC CARSSGDRFDEQFF
TRBJ2-3 15 TRBV28 . many TGTGCCAGCAGCCTCGGAGATCTCCAAACAGATACGCAGTATTTT CASSLGDLQTDTQYF
TRBJ2-3 16 TRBV25-1 . many TGTGCCAGCAGTGAGTTTACAGGGAGGAGCGTGGATACGCAGTATTTT CASSEFTGRSVDTQYF
TRBJ2-7 18 TRBV3-1 TRBD2 . TGTGCCAGCAGCCCTCACACTAGCGGGGGCGTTAGCTCCTACGAGCAGTACTTC CASSPHTSGGVSSYEQYF
TRBJ2-5 14 TRBV27 TRBD2 few TGTGCCAGCAGTCCGACTAGCTTACAAGAGACCCAGTACTTC CASSPTSLQETQYF
TRBJ2-2 15 TRBV12-3/TRBV12-4 TRBD2 few TGTGCCAGCAGTTCCCCAGCGGGAGTTATCGGGGAGCTGTTTTTT CASSSPAGVIGELFF
TRBJ1-5 13 TRBV5-1 . many TGCGCCAGCAGCCTGGGTGGGGCTCAGCCCCAGCATTTT CASSLGGAQPQHF
TRBJ1-1 13 TRBV20-1 . . TGCAGTGCTAGCCGCCCGATGAACACTGAAGCTTTCTTT CSASRPMNTEAFF
TRBJ2-4 16 TRBV18 TRBD2 . TGTGCCAGCTCACCACCCGGGACTAGCGGCAAAAACATTCAGTACTTC CASSPPGTSGKNIQYF
TRBJ2-3 14 TRBV11-2 TRBD2 many TGTGCCAGCAGGCTAGCGGGGGGAGGGGATACGCAGTATTTT CASRLAGGGDTQYF
TRBJ2-7 13 TRBV18 . few TGTGCCAGCTCACCACTTGCGCTTAGGGAGCAGTACTTC CASSPLALREQYF
TRBJ2-2 15 TRBV5-1 TRBD2 many TGCGCCAGCAGCTTGGGACTAGCGAGCACCGGGGAGCTGTTTTTT CASSLGLASTGELFF
TRBJ1-1 15 TRBV18 . . TGTGCCAGCTCATCCTACAGACGGGAGAACACTGAAGCTTTCTTT CASSSYRRENTEAFF
TRBJ2-3 12 TRBV3-1 . . TGTGCCAGCAGCCAAGGCCGGAATACGCAGTATTTT CASSQGRNTQYF
TRBJ1-2 15 TRBV28 TRBD1 many TGTGCCAGCAGCATAGCCTTGGACAGGGCATATGGCTACACCTTC CASSIALDRAYGYTF
TRBJ2-7 16 TRBV6-6 TRBD1 few TGTGCCAGCAGTTACACCCCGGGACAGGGGATCAACGAGCAGTACTTC CASSYTPGQGINEQYF
TRBJ1-2 15 TRBV3-1 . many TGTGCCAGCAGCCAAGTAGATCCAGGGCCCTATGGCTACACCTTC CASSQVDPGPYGYTF
TRBJ1-5 15 TRBV10-2 TRBD1 many TGCGCCAGTCGGGACAGGGTAAATAGCAATCAGCCCCAGCATTTT CASRDRVNSNQPQHF